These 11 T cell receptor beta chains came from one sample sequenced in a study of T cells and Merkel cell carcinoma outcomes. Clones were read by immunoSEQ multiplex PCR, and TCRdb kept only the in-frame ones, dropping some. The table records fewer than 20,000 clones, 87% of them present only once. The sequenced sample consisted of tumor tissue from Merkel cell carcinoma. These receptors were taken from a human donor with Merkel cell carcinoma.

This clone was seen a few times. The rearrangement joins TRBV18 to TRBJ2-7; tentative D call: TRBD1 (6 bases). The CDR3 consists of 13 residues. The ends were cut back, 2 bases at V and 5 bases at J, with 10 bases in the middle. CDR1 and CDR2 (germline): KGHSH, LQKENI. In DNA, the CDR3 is TGTGCCAGCTCACCATCTTCAGGGGACGAGCAGTACTTC. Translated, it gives CASSPSSGDEQYF.

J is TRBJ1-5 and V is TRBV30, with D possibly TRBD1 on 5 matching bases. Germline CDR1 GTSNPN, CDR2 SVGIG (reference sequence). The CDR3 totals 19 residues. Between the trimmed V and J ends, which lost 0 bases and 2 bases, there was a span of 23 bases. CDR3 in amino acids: CAWSVHRTDLLRGNQPQHF. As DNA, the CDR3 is TGTGCCTGGAGTGTACATAGAACAGATCTACTCAGGGGCAATCAGCCCCAGCATTTT.

The CDR3 DNA sequence: TGCGCCAGCAGCCGACTACCTCTAGCGGGAGGGATCGATGAGCAGTTCTTC. Translated: CASSRLPLAGGIDEQFF. V usage is TRBV4-1 and J usage is TRBJ2-1; 12 positions match TRBD2. V gave up 4 bases and J gave up 8 bases; unmatched junction bases: 12. Germline-derived CDR1 and CDR2 are MGHRA and YSYEKL. The CDR3 consists of 17 residues.

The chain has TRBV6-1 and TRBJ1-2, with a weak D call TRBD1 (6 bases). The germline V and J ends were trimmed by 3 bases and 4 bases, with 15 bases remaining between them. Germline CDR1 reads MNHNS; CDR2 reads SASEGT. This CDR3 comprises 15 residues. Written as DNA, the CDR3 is TGTGCCAGCAGTGAGAGAGACAGGCACCTCTATGGCTACACCTTC. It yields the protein CASSERDRHLYGYTF.

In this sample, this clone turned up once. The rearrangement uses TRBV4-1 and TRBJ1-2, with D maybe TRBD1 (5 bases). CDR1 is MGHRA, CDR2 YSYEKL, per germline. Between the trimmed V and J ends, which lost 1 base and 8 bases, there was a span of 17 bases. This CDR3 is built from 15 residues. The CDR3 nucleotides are TGCGCCAGCAGCCAAGGGGGGGTTTTGGGGGAGGGCTACACCTTC. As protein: CASSQGGVLGEGYTF.

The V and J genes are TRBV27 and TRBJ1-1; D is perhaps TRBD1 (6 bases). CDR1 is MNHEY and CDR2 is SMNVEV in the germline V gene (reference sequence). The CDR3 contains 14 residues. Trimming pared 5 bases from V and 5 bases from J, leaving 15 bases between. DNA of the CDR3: TGTGCCAGCAGTCCCCAGGGAGGGGGGACTGAAGCTTTCTTT. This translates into CASSPQGGGTEAFF.

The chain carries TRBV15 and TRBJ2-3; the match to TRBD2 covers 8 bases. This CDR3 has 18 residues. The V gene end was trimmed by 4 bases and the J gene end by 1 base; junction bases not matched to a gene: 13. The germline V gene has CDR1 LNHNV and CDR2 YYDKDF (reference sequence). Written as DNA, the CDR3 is TGTGCCACCAGCAAATTAGCGGGATCGCTCTTGGGCACAGATACGCAGTATTTT. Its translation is CATSKLAGSLLGTDTQYF.

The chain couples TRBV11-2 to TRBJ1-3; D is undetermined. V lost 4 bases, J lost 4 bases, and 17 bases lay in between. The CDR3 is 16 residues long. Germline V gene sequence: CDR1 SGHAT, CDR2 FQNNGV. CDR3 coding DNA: TGTGCCAGCAGCTCGGGCTCTGGTTACACGGGAAACACCATATATTTT. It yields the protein CASSSGSGYTGNTIYF.

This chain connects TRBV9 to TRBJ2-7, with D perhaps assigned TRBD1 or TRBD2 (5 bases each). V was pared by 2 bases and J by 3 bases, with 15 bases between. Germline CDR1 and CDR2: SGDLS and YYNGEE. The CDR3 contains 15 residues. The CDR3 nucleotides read TGTGCCAGCAGCGTCGGGGTGGGACGAAACTACGAGCAGTACTTC. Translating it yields CASSVGVGRNYEQYF.

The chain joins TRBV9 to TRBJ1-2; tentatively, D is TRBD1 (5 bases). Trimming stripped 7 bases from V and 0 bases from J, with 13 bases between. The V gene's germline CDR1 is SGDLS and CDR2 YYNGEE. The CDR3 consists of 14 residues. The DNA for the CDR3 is TGTGCCAGCCGAGCAGTGGGGGCTAACTATGGCTACACCTTC. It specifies CASRAVGANYGYTF.

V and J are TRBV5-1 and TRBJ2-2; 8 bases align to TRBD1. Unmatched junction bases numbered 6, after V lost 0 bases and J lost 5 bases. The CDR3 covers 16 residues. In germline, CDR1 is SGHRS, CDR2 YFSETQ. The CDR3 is CASSLADRGRTGELFF. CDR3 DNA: TGCGCCAGCAGCTTGGCCGACAGGGGAAGGACCGGGGAGCTGTTTTTT.